The TCR beta chain described here comes from a study of vaccination and CD4 T cells after COVID-19. Treatment noted: roughly ten-day PBMC culture with coronavirus spike peptide pools or control peptides (ViraFEST assay). The CDR3 has 14 amino acids. The germline V gene has CDR1 DFQATT and CDR2 SNEGSKA (reference sequence). V was cut by 0 bases and J by 3 bases, with 11 bases left in between. This clonotype was seen more than once but under ten times. Its antigen is as yet unknown. Oncomine TCR Beta short-read sequencing was applied to DNA from cultured CD4+ T cells. From CD4+ T cells that had been cultured, genomic DNA was extracted. A single record per CDR3 protein comes from TCRdb applying MiXCR to the PCR reads. The sample carries about 20,000 distinct CDR3 sequences, 40% recorded once.

Material: CD4+ T cells from blood, cultured in vitro, obtained after SARS-CoV-2 vaccination. This receptor was taken from a human donor who had recovered from COVID-19. The chain carries TRBV20-1 and TRBJ1-1, with D maybe TRBD1 (5 bases). CDR3 bases: TGCAGTGCTAGAGATTTTCGGGGACACACTGAAGCTTTCTTT. As protein: CSARDFRGHTEAFF.